Following are 27 T cell receptor beta chains from one sample sequenced in a study of PD-L1 blockade in urothelial cancer. Profiling relied on immunoSEQ multiplex PCR, and the TCRdb table lists in-frame clones only, not all of them. The sample lists about 50,000 clones, 80% to 90% occurring once. Time point noted: peripheral blood 6 weeks after treatment start. Material: PBMCs, obtained around atezolizumab (anti-PD-L1) treatment. These receptors all stem from a man in his 70s with urothelial cancer.

CDR3 residues: CASSARLAGVDTQYF. Here the CDR3 DNA reads TGTGCCAGCAGCGCGCGACTAGCAGGGGTGGATACGCAGTATTTT. V is TRBV13 and J is TRBJ2-3; D might be TRBD2 (7 bases). The CDR3 length is 15 residues. The V gene's germline CDR1 is PRHDT and CDR2 FYEKMQ (reference sequence). V was clipped by 5 bases and J by 6 bases, with 18 bases between them.

The rearrangement links TRBV10-3 to TRBJ1-1, with TRBD1 identical over 8 bases. Germline trimming cut 7 bases from V and 4 bases from J; bases unmatched to any gene: 8. CDR1 is ENHRY and CDR2 is SYGVKD in the germline V gene. The length of the CDR3 is 14 residues. The CDR3 DNA sequence: TGTGCCATCACCCAACAGGGGGTTAGCACTGAAGCTTTCTTT. It codes for CAITQQGVSTEAFF.

The CDR3 coding sequence is TGTGCCAGCAGCTTCCAGGGGGACACTGAAGCTTTCTTT. Residues: CASSFQGDTEAFF. The chain joins TRBV5-5 to TRBJ1-1, with 7 bases identical to TRBD1. This CDR3 is 13 amino acids long. Germline CDR1 reads SGHKS; CDR2 reads YYEKEE (reference sequence). The trim removed 2 bases at V and 3 bases at J, leaving 1 base unmatched.

The gene calls are TRBV18 and TRBJ2-3; 9 bases are shared with TRBD2. The V gene end was trimmed by 2 bases and the J gene end by 0 bases; junction bases not matched to a gene: 6. This CDR3 has 17 residues. Germline CDR1 is KGHSH and CDR2 is LQKENI. Here the CDR3 reads CASSPMASGASTDTQYF. The DNA for the CDR3 is TGTGCCAGCTCACCAATGGCTAGCGGGGCTAGCACAGATACGCAGTATTTT.

The chain has TRBV27 and TRBJ2-5; TRBD2 aligns across 9 bases. V lost 0 bases to trimming and J lost 2 bases; unmatched junction nucleotides: 1. CDR1 is MNHEY and CDR2 is SMNVEV in the germline V gene (reference sequence). The CDR3 consists of 15 residues. CDR3 DNA: TGTGCCAGCAGTTTATCCCTAGCGGGACAAGAGACCCAGTACTTC. Translated, it gives CASSLSLAGQETQYF.

The chain is built from TRBV7-9 and TRBJ1-2, with 10 positions matching TRBD1. This CDR3 is 17 amino acids long. V dropped 1 base and J dropped 0; count of bases not matched to a gene: 5. Per germline, CDR1 SEHNR and CDR2 FQNEAQ (reference sequence). CDR3: CASSLGPGQGPNYGYTF. The CDR3, as DNA: TGTGCCAGCAGCTTAGGGCCGGGACAGGGGCCTAACTATGGCTACACCTTC.

The gene calls are TRBV28 and TRBJ2-3, with D tentatively TRBD2 (7 bases). Per germline, CDR1 MDHEN and CDR2 SYDVKM. This CDR3 region has 14 residues. The V end lost 3 bases, the J end lost 8 bases, and 15 bases lay between the germline ends. This CDR3 reads CASSFSRGLGTQYF. CDR3 bases: TGTGCCAGCAGTTTTTCGCGGGGGCTAGGTACGCAGTATTTT.

The rearrangement links TRBV28 to TRBJ2-1; unclear D gene. The ends were cut back, 3 bases at V and 7 bases at J, with 13 bases in the middle. CDR1 is MDHEN, CDR2 SYDVKM, per germline. The CDR3 has 14 amino acids. This chain's CDR3 is CASSLPRSPNEQFF. CDR3 nucleotide sequence: TGTGCCAGCAGTTTGCCGAGATCTCCTAATGAGCAGTTCTTC.

The V and J genes are TRBV5-1 and TRBJ2-1; D possibly corresponds to TRBD2 (5 bases). The CDR3 covers 15 residues. Per the germline V gene, CDR1 is SGHRS and CDR2 is YFSETQ. Trimming stripped 0 bases from V and 8 bases from J, with 15 bases between. CDR3 nucleotide sequence: TGCGCCAGCAGCTTGGTCACGGGGTTTGATGATGAGCAGTTCTTC. Translated, it gives CASSLVTGFDDEQFF.

J is TRBJ1-5 and V is TRBV30, with 9 bases that match TRBD1. The CDR3 loop spans 16 amino acids. The V segment lost 1 base and the J segment 3 bases; nucleotides outside the gene matches: 7. Germline values: CDR1 GTSNPN, CDR2 SVGIG (reference sequence). For the CDR3, the DNA is TGTGCCTGGAGTGGCCTTAGGACAGGGGACAATCAGCCCCAGCATTTT. Protein: CAWSGLRTGDNQPQHF.

The CDR3, as DNA: TGTGCCAGCAGCCCCATGGGATTAGCGGTCCCTTGGGATACGCAGTATTTT. It is translated as CASSPMGLAVPWDTQYF. J is TRBJ2-3 and V is TRBV11-2, with D perhaps TRBD2 (6 bases). The germline V and J ends were trimmed by 5 bases and 6 bases, with 24 bases remaining between them. Germline loops: CDR1 SGHAT, CDR2 FQNNGV. This CDR3 comprises 17 residues.

This chain uses TRBV5-4 with TRBJ1-1; 7 positions agree with TRBD1. V lost 2 bases to trimming and J lost 3 bases; unmatched junction nucleotides: 1. The CDR3 runs to 13 residues. In germline, CDR1 is SGHNT, CDR2 YYREEE (reference sequence). The CDR3 DNA follows: TGTGCCAGCAGCTTCGACAGGGACACTGAAGCTTTCTTT. This sequence encodes CASSFDRDTEAFF.

V is TRBV29-1 and J is TRBJ1-2, with TRBD1 matching over 9 bases. V shed 6 bases, J shed 8 bases, and the junction held 13 bases outside the gene matches. This CDR3 contains 14 residues. Germline V lookup: CDR1 SQVTM, CDR2 ANQGSEA. In DNA, the CDR3 is TGCAGCGTCGCCTCATATACAGGGGGCCGGGGCTACACCTTC. As protein: CSVASYTGGRGYTF. The full variable domain, with the rest looked up from reference TRBV29-1 and TRBJ1-2, is SAVISQKPSRDICQRGTSLTIQCQVDSQVTMMFWYRQQPGQSLTLIATANQGSEATYESGFVIDKFPISRPNLTFSTLTVSNMSPEDSSIYLCSVASYTGGRGYTFGSGTRLTVV.

The chain employs TRBV30 and TRBJ2-7; 7 positions match TRBD2. Losses at the gene ends were 3 bases for V and 7 bases for J; bases not matched to a gene: 9. The CDR3 has 13 amino acids. Germline V CDR1 and CDR2: GTSNPN, SVGIG (reference sequence). This CDR3 is CAWRTKTGGEQYF. DNA of the CDR3: TGTGCCTGGAGGACCAAAACGGGGGGAGAGCAGTACTTC.

This clone was seen just once. The genes are TRBV2 and TRBJ2-1, with TRBD2 identical over 11 bases. The germline gives CDR1 SNHLY, CDR2 FYNNEI. The CDR3 contains 14 residues. Trimming took 5 bases from V and 6 from J; bases not matched to a gene: 3. CDR3 nucleotides: TGTGCCAGCAGTCCCGGGACTAGCGGCAATGAGCAGTTCTTC. Translated: CASSPGTSGNEQFF.

The chain combines TRBV25-1 with TRBJ2-7; possible D gene TRBD1, 5 bases. The V and J ends lost 5 bases and 3 bases respectively, with 11 bases between them. The CDR3 totals 13 residues. The V gene's germline CDR1 is MGHDK and CDR2 SYGVNS. DNA of the CDR3: TGTGCCAGCAGTAGGCAGGGCGTCTACGAGCAGTACTTC. Its translation: CASSRQGVYEQYF.

CDR3 nucleotides: TGTGCCAGCAGTTTATTCCGGGAGGGGACCGGGGAGCTGTTTTTT. Translating it yields CASSLFREGTGELFF. The chain carries TRBV28 and TRBJ2-2; 8 bases align to TRBD2. The junction had 3 bases not matched to a gene; V was cut back by 1 base and J by 5 bases. The CDR3 totals 15 residues. Germline V gene data show CDR1 as MDHEN and CDR2 as SYDVKM. Full variable domain (missing parts from reference TRBV28 and TRBJ2-2): DVKVTQSSRYLVKRTGEKVFLECVQDMDHENMFWYRQDPGLGLRLIYFSYDVKMKEKGDIPEGYSVSREKKERFSLILESASTNQTSMYLCASSLFREGTGELFFGEGSRLTVL.

This chain uses TRBV7-9 with TRBJ2-7, with 8 bases identical to TRBD2. J gave up 0 bases and V 8 bases, and 6 bases lay outside the gene matches. The germline V gene has CDR1 SEHNR and CDR2 FQNEAQ (reference sequence). The CDR3 is made up of 14 amino acids. The CDR3 reads CASREGEASYEQYF. The CDR3 region has the DNA TGTGCCAGCCGGGAGGGGGAAGCCTCCTACGAGCAGTACTTC.

The table lists this clone with a count of one. The chain is built from TRBV2 and TRBJ1-4, with D perhaps matching TRBD1 (6 bases). V shed 4 bases and J shed 3 bases, with 9 bases lying between them. The length of the CDR3 is 14 residues. The germline V gene has CDR1 SNHLY and CDR2 FYNNEI. The CDR3 is CASSVRTANEKLFF. The CDR3, as DNA: TGTGCCAGCAGTGTAAGGACAGCTAATGAAAAACTGTTTTTT.

V gene TRBV5-6 combines with J gene TRBJ1-2, with TRBD1 as a possible D gene (5 bases). The CDR3 has 12 residues. Germline CDR1 SGHDT, CDR2 YYEEEE. Trimming shortened V by 0 bases and J by 10 bases, and 10 bases separated the two germline ends. The CDR3 loop is CASSLGARDYTF. The CDR3 DNA sequence: TGTGCCAGCAGCTTGGGCGCCAGGGACTACACCTTC.

V usage is TRBV30 and J usage is TRBJ2-3, with 7 positions matching TRBD1. The CDR3 has 13 residues. Germline V lookup: CDR1 GTSNPN, CDR2 SVGIG (reference sequence). V was clipped by 2 bases and J by 6 bases; unmatched bases: 5. DNA of the CDR3: TGTGCCTGGAGTAAGGGGGCGGCGGATACGCAGTATTTT. Translation: CAWSKGAADTQYF. The full variable domain, in which reference TRBV30 and TRBJ2-3 provide the parts outside the CDR3, is SQTIHQWPATLVQPVGSPLSLECTVEGTSNPNLYWYRQAAGRGLQLLFYSVGIGQISSEVPQNLSASRPQDRQFILSSKKLLLSDSGFYLCAWSKGAADTQYFGPGTRLTVL.

This chain joins TRBV18 and TRBJ1-2; D is possibly TRBD1 (6 bases). The germline CDR1 and CDR2 sequences are KGHSH and LQKENI. The CDR3 totals 16 residues. V shed 6 bases and J shed 0 bases, with 17 bases lying between them. The CDR3 protein is CASSPGMAGANYGYTF. For the CDR3, the DNA is TGTGCCAGCTCCCCCGGAATGGCAGGGGCTAACTATGGCTACACCTTC.

The chain joins TRBV5-1 to TRBJ1-1; D uncertain. The CDR3 has 12 residues. Germline V lookup: CDR1 SGHRS, CDR2 YFSETQ. V lost 1 base, J lost 4 bases, and 5 bases lay in between. CDR3 loop: CASSLRGTEAFF. DNA for the CDR3: TGCGCCAGCAGCTTGCGGGGCACTGAAGCTTTCTTT.

In the case of this clone: One end of the junction fails to match germline, which may point to a read error. The rearrangement uses TRBV10-3 and TRBJ2-7; 10 bases line up with TRBD2. The CDR3 spans 13 residues. Germline V gene sequence: CDR1 ENHRY, CDR2 SYGVKD. CDR3 DNA: TGTGCCTCACAGCGGGAGGGAATCTACAAGCAGTACTTC. Translated, it gives CASQREGIYKQYF.

J is TRBJ1-3 and V is TRBV5-1, with 10 positions matching TRBD1. This CDR3 has 17 residues. V was clipped by 3 bases and J by 2 bases; unmatched bases: 8. Germline CDR1 SGHRS, CDR2 YFSETQ. CDR3 DNA: TGCGCCAGCAGCTCTTCCGGGACAGGGGTCCCTGGAAACACCATATATTTT. Residues: CASSSSGTGVPGNTIYF.

The rearrangement joins TRBV5-1 to TRBJ1-1; 9 bases line up with TRBD1. This CDR3 has 14 amino acids. Unmatched junction bases numbered 3, after V lost 5 bases and J lost 1 base. CDR1 is SGHRS and CDR2 is YFSETQ in the germline V gene. CDR3 nucleotide sequence: TGCGCCAGCAGTTCACAGGGGGCGAACACTGAAGCTTTCTTT. This codes for CASSSQGANTEAFF.

The chain carries TRBV10-3 and TRBJ2-7; 8 nucleotides agree with TRBD2. V lost 10 bases, J lost 0 bases, and 8 bases stayed unmatched. CDR1 and CDR2 (germline): ENHRY, SYGVKD. The CDR3 length is 14 residues. The CDR3, as DNA: TGTGCCACCTCGCTAGCGGGTCCCTCCTACGAGCAGTACTTC. It is translated as CATSLAGPSYEQYF.